This T cell receptor beta chain was recorded in a study of blood T cell repertoires in COVID-19. This clone was picked up a small number of times. In the study's own analysis: It was from reference gene primer amplification that nucleated cell counts were estimated. Generated by immunoSEQ multiplex PCR, the TCRdb table keeps only in-frame clones and is missing some. From that table come the V and J calls and clone size; the DNA was used to work out D and trimming. The sample lists about 240,000 clones; roughly four fifths were seen once. This CDR3 comprises 15 residues. V gave up 4 bases and J gave up 2 bases; unmatched junction bases: 7. Per germline, CDR1 LNHDA and CDR2 SQIVND (reference sequence).

This sequence was found in a woman in her 70s with acute or convalescent COVID-19. The sequenced material came from peripheral blood. The chain joins TRBV19 to TRBJ1-1, with 7 bases that match TRBD1. The chain's CDR3 is CASSNFRTGNTEAFF. In DNA, the CDR3 is TGTGCCAGTAGTAACTTCCGGACAGGAAACACTGAAGCTTTCTTT.